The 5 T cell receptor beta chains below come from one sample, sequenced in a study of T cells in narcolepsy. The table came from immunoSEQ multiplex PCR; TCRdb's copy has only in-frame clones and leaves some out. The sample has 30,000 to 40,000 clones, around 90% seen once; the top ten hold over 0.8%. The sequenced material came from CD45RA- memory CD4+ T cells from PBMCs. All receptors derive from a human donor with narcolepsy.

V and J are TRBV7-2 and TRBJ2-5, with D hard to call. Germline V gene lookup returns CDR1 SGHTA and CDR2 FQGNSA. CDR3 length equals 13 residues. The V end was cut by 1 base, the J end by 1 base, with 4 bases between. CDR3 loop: CASSLGVQETQYF. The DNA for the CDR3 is TGTGCCAGCAGCTTAGGGGTCCAAGAGACCCAGTACTTC.

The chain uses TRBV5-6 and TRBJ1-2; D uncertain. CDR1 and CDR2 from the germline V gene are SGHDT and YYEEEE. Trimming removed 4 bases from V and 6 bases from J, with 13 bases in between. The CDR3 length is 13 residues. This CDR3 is CASSPTRRDGYTF. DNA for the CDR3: TGTGCCAGCAGCCCTACTAGGAGGGATGGCTACACCTTC.

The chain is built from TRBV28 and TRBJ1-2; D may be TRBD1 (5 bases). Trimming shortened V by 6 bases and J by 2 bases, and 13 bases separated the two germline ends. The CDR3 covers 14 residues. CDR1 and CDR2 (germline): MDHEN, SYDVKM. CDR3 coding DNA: TGTGCCAGCAGCGAGGGGAATCGGAACTATGGCTACACCTTC. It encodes CASSEGNRNYGYTF.

DNA of the CDR3: TGTGCCAGCAGGCTCGGACTTGATCAGCCCCAGCATTTT. Its translation: CASRLGLDQPQHF. The chain recombines TRBV28 with TRBJ1-5; D call uncertain. CDR1 is MDHEN, CDR2 SYDVKM, per germline. CDR3 length equals 13 residues. Trimming stripped 6 bases from V and 5 bases from J, with 11 bases between.

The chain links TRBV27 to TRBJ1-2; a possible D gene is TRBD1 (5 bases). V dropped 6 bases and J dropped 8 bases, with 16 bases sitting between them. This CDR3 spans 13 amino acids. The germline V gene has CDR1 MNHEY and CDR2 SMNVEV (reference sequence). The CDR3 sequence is CASRGKGFRGYTF. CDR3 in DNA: TGTGCCAGCAGGGGAAAGGGGTTTAGGGGCTACACCTTC.